This entry lists 25 T cell receptor beta chains sequenced from one sample in a study of neurological immune-mediated disorders. TCRdb re-derived calls from the 5' RACE reads in MiXCR, one entry per CDR3 protein. The sample consists of some 120,000 distinct CDR3 sequences, roughly 3.1% of them appearing once. The specimen sequenced was PBMCs. These receptors were obtained from a woman aged 25-40 years with multiple sclerosis.

This clonotype occurred many times. The rearrangement joins TRBV7-6 to TRBJ1-1; D is ambiguous. Germline CDR1 is SGHVS and CDR2 is FNYEAQ. The CDR3 spans 12 residues. V was pared by 5 bases and J by 4 bases, with 8 bases between. For the CDR3, the DNA is TGTGCCAGCAGCCGTTCGGGCACTGAAGCTTTCTTT. Translated, it gives CASSRSGTEAFF.

The genes are TRBV7-6 and TRBJ2-1, with D perhaps matching TRBD2 (5 bases). Trimming took off 3 bases at V and 5 bases at J, with 11 bases between the two ends. The CDR3 runs to 14 residues. From germline, CDR1 is SGHVS and CDR2 FNYEAQ. CDR3 region: CASSFSGVHNEQFF. CDR3 nucleotide sequence: TGTGCCAGCAGCTTCTCCGGGGTTCACAATGAGCAGTTCTTC. The full variable domain, its missing parts supplied by reference TRBV7-6 and TRBJ2-1, is GAGVSQSPRYKVTKRGQDVALRCDPISGHVSLYWYRQALGQGPEFLTYFNYEAQQDKSGLPNDRFSAERPEGSISTLTIQRTEQRDSAMYRCASSFSGVHNEQFFGPGTRLTVL.

There are many counts of this clonotype. The chain combines TRBV6-5 with TRBJ1-2; D is possibly TRBD1 (5 bases). Germline CDR1 is MNHEY and CDR2 is SVGAGI. The V end lost 8 bases, the J end lost 2 bases, and 12 bases lay between the germline ends. This CDR3 has 13 residues. The CDR3 DNA follows: TGTGCCAGCGGCGGGTCAGGGAACTATGGCTACACCTTC. This codes for CASGGSGNYGYTF.

Many counts were recorded for this clonotype. The chain is built from TRBV5-5 and TRBJ2-1; TRBD2 matches 7 bases. Per the germline V gene, CDR1 is SGHKS and CDR2 is YYEKEE (reference sequence). The J segment lost 4 bases and the V segment lost 1 base, leaving 5 bases of the junction unmatched. The CDR3 is made up of 15 amino acids. The CDR3 DNA is TGTGCCAGCAGCTTGTGGCTAGCGGAGTACAATGAGCAGTTCTTC. Protein sequence: CASSLWLAEYNEQFF.

In this sample, this clonotype turned up many times. The chain is built from TRBV20-1 and TRBJ2-7; D is possibly TRBD2 (6 bases). V was clipped by 5 bases and J by 1 base, with 15 bases between them. Germline CDR1 DFQATT, CDR2 SNEGSKA (reference sequence). CDR3 size: 14 residues. CDR3 DNA: TGCAGTGCTCGGAGGGGCGGGCGTTCCTACGAGCAGTACTTC. Translated: CSARRGGRSYEQYF.

This chain joins TRBV20-1 and TRBJ1-2; TRBD1 agrees at 7 bases. The length of the CDR3 is 13 residues. V lost 5 bases, J lost 1 base, and 4 bases stayed unmatched. CDR1 is DFQATT, CDR2 SNEGSKA, per germline (reference sequence). The CDR3 nucleotides are TGCAGTGCTCGACAGGGATTTAACTATGGCTACACCTTC. As protein: CSARQGFNYGYTF.

This clonotype appeared many times. The chain is built from TRBV18 and TRBJ1-4; D is perhaps TRBD1 (5 bases). There are 11 residues in the CDR3. V dropped 2 bases and J dropped 12 bases, with 7 bases sitting between them. The germline gives CDR1 KGHSH, CDR2 LQKENI. CDR3 sequence: CASSPGAELFF. Here the CDR3 DNA reads TGTGCCAGCTCACCAGGGGCTGAACTGTTTTTT.

Only a few counts were recorded for this clonotype. The chain recombines TRBV6-6 with TRBJ2-1; TRBD2 matches 12 bases. The CDR3 is made up of 15 amino acids. Germline V gene sequence: CDR1 MNHNY, CDR2 SVGAGI (reference sequence). V lost 7 bases, J lost 5 bases, and 6 bases stayed unmatched. CDR3: CASTSSGRANNEQFF. The CDR3 bases are TGTGCCAGCACCTCTAGCGGGAGGGCCAACAATGAGCAGTTCTTC.

This clonotype was observed at least ten times. The rearrangement links TRBV7-2 to TRBJ2-3; perhaps D is TRBD1 or TRBD2 (5 bases each). The ends were cut back, 1 base at V and 0 bases at J, with 8 bases in the middle. The CDR3 extends over 15 amino acids. Germline CDR1 SGHTA, CDR2 FQGNSA. Here the CDR3 DNA reads TGTGCCAGCAGCTTAGTTGGGGGAAGCACAGATACGCAGTATTTT. Its translation: CASSLVGGSTDTQYF.

This clonotype was picked up many times. V is TRBV9 and J is TRBJ2-7; 7 bases are shared with TRBD2. Germline CDR1 reads SGDLS; CDR2 reads YYNGEE. V lost 3 bases, J lost 5 bases, and 8 bases stayed unmatched. The CDR3 contains 14 residues. In DNA form, the CDR3 reads TGTGCCAGCAGCGCTGGGGGGAGGGAAAACGAGCAGTACTTC. Encoded protein: CASSAGGRENEQYF. The variable domain in full, with the rest retrieved from reference TRBV9 and TRBJ2-7, is DSGVTQTPKHLITATGQRVTLRCSPRSGDLSVYWYQQSLDQGLQFLIQYYNGEERAKGNILERFSAQQFPDLHSELNLSSLELGDSALYFCASSAGGRENEQYFGPGTRLTVT.

This clonotype was counted only a few times. The chain joins TRBV5-1 to TRBJ2-7, with D maybe TRBD2 (5 bases). This CDR3 comprises 14 residues. V lost 0 bases to trimming and J lost 5 bases, with 12 bases between them. The germline CDR1 and CDR2 sequences are SGHRS and YFSETQ. The CDR3 loop reads CASSLGGTGNEQYF. The CDR3 DNA reads TGCGCCAGCAGCTTGGGCGGAACGGGGAACGAGCAGTACTTC.

Many counts were recorded for this clonotype. This CDR3 reads CASSLGSAPNQPQHF. As DNA, the CDR3 is TGTGCCAGCAGCTTAGGGAGTGCCCCCAATCAGCCCCAGCATTTT. This chain links TRBV7-2 with TRBJ1-5; D not resolved. The CDR3 has 15 amino acids. V gave up 1 base and J gave up 3 bases, with 10 bases separating them. The V gene's germline CDR1 is SGHTA and CDR2 FQGNSA. Full variable domain (missing parts from reference TRBV7-2 and TRBJ1-5): GAGVSQSPSNKVTEKGKDVELRCDPISGHTALYWYRQSLGQGLEFLIYFQGNSAPDKSGLPSDRFSAERTGGSVSTLTIQRTQQEDSAVYLCASSLGSAPNQPQHFGDGTRLSIL.

This clonotype was seen many times. This chain uses TRBV7-2 with TRBJ2-7; the D is unclear. V lost 5 bases, J lost 3 bases, and 8 bases lay in between. Germline CDR1 reads SGHTA; CDR2 reads FQGNSA. The CDR3 length is 12 residues. The CDR3 sequence: CASSPAFYEQYF. CDR3 bases: TGTGCCAGCAGCCCCGCCTTCTACGAGCAGTACTTC.

This clonotype was picked up many times. The V and J genes are TRBV29-1 and TRBJ2-7, with TRBD2 matching over 10 bases. V shed 3 bases, J shed 5 bases, and the junction held 10 bases outside the gene matches. CDR1 is SQVTM and CDR2 is ANQGSEA in the germline V gene. CDR3 length: 15 residues. CDR3 nucleotide sequence: TGCAGCGTTGAGGTAGCGGGAGGCATCGAAGACGAGCAGTACTTC. Its translation: CSVEVAGGIEDEQYF.

This clonotype showed up many times. The gene calls are TRBV5-1 and TRBJ2-1, with 8 bases aligning to TRBD1. CDR3 length: 13 residues. After removal of 4 bases from V and 6 bases from J, the junction contained 3 bases not matched to a gene. CDR1 is SGHRS and CDR2 is YFSETQ in the germline V gene. The DNA for the CDR3 is TGCGCCAGCAGCCCGGACAGGGCCAATGAGCAGTTCTTC. Translation: CASSPDRANEQFF.

This clonotype was seen at least ten times. V gene TRBV10-3 combines with J gene TRBJ2-7; D uncertain. Germline V gives CDR1 ENHRY, CDR2 SYGVKD. Trimming took off 6 bases at V and 0 bases at J, with 9 bases between the two ends. This CDR3 spans 13 amino acids. CDR3 in DNA: TGTGCCATCAGGACATCCGGCTCCTACGAGCAGTACTTC. Protein sequence: CAIRTSGSYEQYF.

This clonotype was seen at least ten times. This chain joins TRBV5-5 and TRBJ2-7; D gene unclear. Trimming pared 1 base from V and 4 bases from J, leaving 12 bases between. Germline V lookup: CDR1 SGHKS, CDR2 YYEKEE (reference sequence). This CDR3 has 14 residues. The CDR3 nucleotides are TGTGCCAGCAGCTTGACGCCGGGTAGATACGAGCAGTACTTC. This codes for CASSLTPGRYEQYF.

This clonotype was detected many times. This chain joins TRBV6-6 and TRBJ2-3, with D possibly matching TRBD2 (5 bases). Looked up from germline, CDR1 is MNHNY and CDR2 is SVGAGI (reference sequence). V lost 11 bases and J 10 bases, leaving 22 bases between the germline ends. CDR3 length equals 13 residues. CDR3 nucleotides: TGTGCCGGCTCGAGGGAAGCTTGGGGATCGCAGTATTTT. It encodes CAGSREAWGSQYF.

Ten or more counts support this clonotype. The chain has TRBV6-5 and TRBJ2-1; 9 nucleotides line up with TRBD2. The CDR3 is 17 amino acids. Germline V CDR1 and CDR2: MNHEY, SVGAGI. With 7 bases clipped from V and 0 bases from J, the junction kept 10 bases outside the gene matches. The CDR3 DNA sequence: TGTGCCAGCACCCCCCTAGCGGGGATGGTCTCCTACAATGAGCAGTTCTTC. Protein sequence: CASTPLAGMVSYNEQFF.

This clonotype was seen at least ten times. This chain links TRBV6-5 with TRBJ2-2, with 11 bases fitting TRBD2. This CDR3 region has 15 residues. Germline V gene lookup returns CDR1 MNHEY and CDR2 SVGAGI. V lost 5 bases to trimming and J lost 7 bases; unmatched junction nucleotides: 6. In nucleotides, the CDR3 is TGTGCCAGCAGTATAGCGGGGGGGCCCAGCGGGGAGCTGTTTTTT. This encodes CASSIAGGPSGELFF.

This clonotype was counted many times. The rearrangement joins TRBV4-2 to TRBJ1-4; no clear D. The CDR3 extends over 15 amino acids. Looked up from germline, CDR1 is LGHNA and CDR2 is YNFKEQ. V was shortened by 3 bases and J by 8 bases, with 16 bases between the two germline ends. CDR3 residues: CASSHPYDKNEKLFF. The CDR3 region has the DNA TGTGCCAGCAGCCACCCATATGACAAAAACGAAAAACTGTTTTTT.

This clonotype was detected many times. CDR3 sequence (DNA): TGCAGCGTTGATGGGGGTCGGCGGGAGCTGTTTTTT. Translating gives CSVDGGRRELFF. The chain employs TRBV29-1 and TRBJ2-2; D may be TRBD1 or TRBD2 (5 bases each). Germline lookup yields CDR1 SQVTM and CDR2 ANQGSEA. This CDR3 region has 12 residues. V lost 3 bases to trimming and J lost 9 bases, with 11 bases between them.

The sample holds many counts of this clonotype. The chain links TRBV10-3 to TRBJ1-2; D is undetermined. The CDR3 extends over 12 amino acids. V was clipped by 6 bases and J by 5 bases, with 10 bases between them. Per germline, CDR1 ENHRY and CDR2 SYGVKD. The CDR3 DNA is TGTGCCATCAGGACTACAGAATATGGCTACACCTTC. Protein: CAIRTTEYGYTF.

This clonotype was seen at least ten times. The chain links TRBV5-1 to TRBJ1-6; D is ambiguous. The CDR3 length is 16 residues. Germline CDR1 is SGHRS and CDR2 is YFSETQ. Trimming pared 0 bases from V and 8 bases from J, leaving 15 bases between. CDR3 bases: TGCGCCAGCAGCTTGGCCCCGCGGGGTCAAGATTCACCCCTCCACTTT. Its protein product is CASSLAPRGQDSPLHF.

This clonotype appeared many times. The V and J genes are TRBV7-9 and TRBJ1-2; 8 nucleotides agree with TRBD1. The CDR3 is 14 residues long. The germline gives CDR1 SEHNR, CDR2 FQNEAQ (reference sequence). V shed 5 bases, J shed 8 bases, and the junction held 10 bases outside the gene matches. The chain's CDR3 is CASSPPWTGLGYTF. The CDR3 nucleotides read TGTGCCAGCAGCCCCCCTTGGACAGGGCTCGGCTACACCTTC.